This is a list of T cell receptor beta chains from one sample in a study of OX40 agonist ivuxolimab in advanced cancers. The table came from immunoSEQ multiplex PCR; TCRdb's copy has only in-frame clones and leaves some out. Of tens of thousands of clones in the sample, 80% to 90% were seen once. The sequencing used CD4+ or CD8+ T cells sorted from blood, collected in a trial of the OX40 agonist ivuxolimab. These receptors all stem from an adult with an advanced solid tumor such as melanoma, head and neck, liver or kidney cancer. The CDR3 runs from the conserved cysteine through the conserved F or W. The D gene is left open where the match is weak. The size field is filled for only some rows; it gives once, few, many or a size class.

v_call	j_call	d_call	clone_size	cdr3_aa	cdr3_nt
TRBV5-1	TRBJ2-7	TRBD1	.	CASSFQGDVGEQYF	TGCGCCAGCAGCTTTCAGGGGGATGTAGGCGAGCAGTACTTC
TRBV19	TRBJ1-6	.	few	CASSFDLNSPLHF	TGTGCCAGTAGTTTCGACCTTAATTCACCCCTCCACTTT
TRBV19	TRBJ1-5	TRBD1	.	CASSMSRGEGQPQHF	TGTGCCAGTAGTATGTCCAGGGGGGAGGGTCAGCCCCAGCATTTT
TRBV19	TRBJ2-7	TRBD1	.	CASSGWDRGYEQYF	TGTGCCAGTAGTGGATGGGACAGGGGGTACGAGCAGTACTTC
TRBV2	TRBJ1-1	.	.	CASLRWPGNTEAFF	TGTGCCAGCCTCAGGTGGCCCGGGAACACTGAAGCTTTCTTT
TRBV6-1	TRBJ2-7	TRBD2	.	CASRGGTQRPYEQYF	TGTGCCAGCAGGGGAGGGACCCAAAGGCCCTACGAGCAGTACTTC
TRBV5-4	TRBJ1-6	TRBD1	.	CASSSQGAVHSPLHF	TGTGCCAGCAGCTCACAGGGGGCCGTCCATTCACCCCTCCACTTT
TRBV11-2	TRBJ2-1	.	.	CASSLVSSNEQFF	TGTGCCAGCAGCTTAGTATCCAGCAATGAGCAGTTCTTC
TRBV5-4	TRBJ2-1	TRBD2	.	CASSGRTSVTIYEQFF	TGTGCCAGCAGCGGACGGACTAGCGTCACGATCTATGAGCAGTTCTTC
TRBV28	TRBJ2-5	.	.	CASSFAGGIGETQYF	TGTGCCAGCAGTTTCGCTGGGGGCATCGGAGAGACCCAGTACTTC
TRBV10-3	TRBJ1-1	.	.	CAISGTANTEAFF	TGTGCCATCAGTGGGACAGCGAACACTGAAGCTTTCTTT
TRBV6-6	TRBJ1-6	.	few	CASTLRGAEVHF	TGTGCCAGCACCCTAAGGGGGGCAGAAGTCCACTTT
TRBV7-7	TRBJ2-7	TRBD1	.	CASSLDRGHEQYF	TGTGCTAGCAGCTTGGACAGGGGCCACGAGCAGTACTTC
TRBV7-3	TRBJ2-1	.	.	CASSSTASSYNEQFF	TGTGCCAGCAGCTCCACGGCGAGCTCCTACAATGAGCAGTTCTTC
TRBV10-3	TRBJ1-1	.	.	CAISVGGADTEAFF	TGTGCCATCAGTGTTGGGGGCGCGGATACTGAAGCTTTCTTT
TRBV29-1	TRBJ2-2	.	.	CSFRQGVNTGELFF	TGCAGCTTTAGGCAGGGAGTAAACACCGGGGAGCTGTTTTTT
TRBV29-1	TRBJ2-5	.	.	CSVRFRTQETQYF	TGCAGCGTTCGGTTCAGAACACAAGAGACCCAGTACTTC
TRBV28	TRBJ2-1	TRBD1	.	CASSLASRDRGYEQFF	TGTGCCAGCAGTTTAGCCAGTCGCGACAGGGGATATGAGCAGTTCTTC
TRBV28	TRBJ1-2	.	.	CASSSPGLYYGYTF	TGTGCCAGCAGTTCCCCAGGGTTGTACTATGGCTACACCTTC
TRBV28	TRBJ1-6	.	.	CASSRGTGSPLHF	TGTGCCAGCAGTAGGGGGACCGGATCACCCCTCCACTTT
TRBV6-5	TRBJ1-1	.	.	CASSYFGATAFF	TGTGCCAGCAGTTACTTTGGGGCAACTGCTTTCTTT
TRBV5-1	TRBJ2-7	TRBD1	.	CASSQGQGSEQYF	TGCGCCAGCAGCCAGGGACAGGGAAGCGAGCAGTACTTC
TRBV29-1	TRBJ2-3	TRBD1	few	CSFGTGKDTQYF	TGCAGCTTTGGGACAGGGAAAGATACGCAGTATTTT
TRBV2	TRBJ2-3	TRBD2	.	CASGLAGVLDTQYF	TGTGCCAGCGGCTTAGCGGGGGTCTTAGATACGCAGTATTTT
TRBV5-5	TRBJ1-4	.	.	CASSRSPPGLNEKLFF	TGTGCCAGCAGCCGGTCACCTCCTGGCTTGAATGAAAAACTGTTTTTT
TRBV11-2	TRBJ1-5	.	.	CASSLWGGNQPQHF	TGTGCCAGCAGCTTATGGGGGGGGAATCAGCCCCAGCATTTT
TRBV5-1	TRBJ2-3	TRBD1	.	CASSRAGTGGVEDTQYF	TGCGCCAGCAGCAGAGCCGGGACAGGGGGCGTAGAAGATACGCAGTATTTT
TRBV11-3	TRBJ2-2	.	.	CASSRDLTGELFF	TGTGCCAGCAGCCGGGACCTCACCGGGGAGCTGTTTTTT
TRBV28	TRBJ1-5	.	.	CASSPWGQGFNQPQHF	TGTGCCAGCAGTCCCTGGGGCCAGGGTTTTAATCAGCCCCAGCATTTT
TRBV19	TRBJ1-5	.	.	CASSPQSNQPQHF	TGTGCCAGTAGTCCGCAGAGCAATCAGCCCCAGCATTTT
TRBV9	TRBJ2-5	TRBD1	.	CASSATTGGAGQETQYF	TGTGCCAGCAGCGCTACAACAGGGGGCGCGGGCCAAGAGACCCAGTACTTC
TRBV4-2	TRBJ2-7	TRBD2	.	CASSRSLSGAYEQYF	TGTGCCAGCAGCCGCAGCCTTAGCGGGGCGTACGAGCAGTACTTC
TRBV5-1	TRBJ2-1	.	.	CASSRPDSHNEQFF	TGCGCCAGCAGCCGCCCGGACAGCCACAATGAGCAGTTCTTC
TRBV5-6	TRBJ1-1	.	.	CASSLSAANTEAFF	TGTGCCAGCAGCTTGTCGGCAGCTAACACTGAAGCTTTCTTT
TRBV6-1	TRBJ2-7	TRBD2	.	CASSESWWEGEQYF	TGTGCCAGCAGTGAATCTTGGTGGGAGGGGGAGCAGTACTTC
TRBV9	TRBJ2-2	TRBD1	.	CASSVQGAWGTGELFF	TGTGCCAGCAGCGTACAGGGGGCGTGGGGTACCGGGGAGCTGTTTTTT
TRBV5-1	TRBJ2-5	.	.	CASSLTVLRETQYF	TGCGCCAGCAGCTTGACAGTCCTGCGAGAGACCCAGTACTTC